One sample yielded the 14 T cell receptor beta chains listed below, sequenced in a study of blood T cell repertoires in COVID-19. The assay was immunoSEQ multiplex PCR, and TCRdb's table has in-frame clones only and misses some. The sample holds approximately 300,000 clones, around 90% seen once. Material: peripheral blood. These receptors were taken from a woman aged 50 to 60 who had recovered from COVID-19.

The chain couples TRBV7-2 to TRBJ1-1; TRBD1 is a possible D gene (5 bases). CDR3 length: 13 residues. V was pared by 8 bases and J by 8 bases, with 18 bases between. Germline loops: CDR1 SGHTA, CDR2 FQGNSA. The CDR3 bases are TGTGCCAGCTCTCAGACGCGGTCAGGGGAAGCTTTCTTT. It specifies CASSQTRSGEAFF.

This chain links TRBV29-1 with TRBJ1-5, with D unclear. There are 11 residues in the CDR3. The germline gives CDR1 SQVTM, CDR2 ANQGSEA. Trimming shortened V by 8 bases and J by 5 bases, and 10 bases separated the two germline ends. This chain's CDR3 is CSRLLHQPQHF. DNA for the CDR3: TGCAGCCGTTTACTTCATCAGCCCCAGCATTTT.

The chain carries TRBV19 and TRBJ1-1; tentatively, D is TRBD1 (5 bases). Trimming removed 5 bases from V and 1 base from J, with 17 bases in between. Per the germline V gene, CDR1 is LNHDA and CDR2 is SQIVND (reference sequence). The CDR3 is made up of 16 amino acids. Here the CDR3 reads CASSELGGWPNTEAFF. The CDR3, as DNA: TGTGCCAGTAGTGAATTGGGGGGTTGGCCGAACACTGAAGCTTTCTTT.

The chain is built from TRBV5-1 and TRBJ2-2; maybe TRBD2 (6 bases). Germline V gives CDR1 SGHRS, CDR2 YFSETQ. Between the trimmed V and J ends, which lost 2 bases and 5 bases, there was a span of 13 bases. CDR3 length: 15 amino acids. The CDR3 DNA is TGCGCCAGCAGCTTAGCTGCGGGGACTACCGGGGAGCTGTTTTTT. As protein: CASSLAAGTTGELFF. The variable domain in full, completed from reference TRBV5-1 and TRBJ2-2, reads KAGVTQTPRYLIKTRGQQVTLSCSPISGHRSVSWYQQTPGQGLQFLFEYFSETQRNKGNFPGRFSGRQFSNSRSEMNVSTLELGDSALYLCASSLAAGTTGELFFGEGSRLTVL.

The rearrangement uses TRBV20-1 and TRBJ2-3; 14 bases fit TRBD2. CDR1 is DFQATT and CDR2 is SNEGSKA in the germline V gene (reference sequence). V shed 3 bases, J shed 7 bases, and the junction held 6 bases outside the gene matches. The length of the CDR3 is 15 residues. The CDR3 region is CSASPGTSGSHTQYF. The CDR3 region has the DNA TGCAGTGCTAGTCCCGGGACTAGCGGGAGCCATACGCAGTATTTT.

CDR3 amino acids: CASSIAVGDRGASGANVLTF. Written as DNA, the CDR3 is TGTGCCAGTAGTATAGCAGTCGGGGACAGGGGTGCCTCTGGGGCCAACGTCCTGACTTTC. The chain has TRBV19 and TRBJ2-6; TRBD1 matches at 10 bases. The CDR3 is 20 amino acids. The V segment lost 1 base and the J segment 0 bases; nucleotides outside the gene matches: 9. Germline V CDR1 and CDR2: LNHDA, SQIVND (reference sequence).

This chain links TRBV10-1 with TRBJ1-1, with 12 bases matching TRBD1. The germline CDR1 and CDR2 sequences are WNHNN and SYGVQD (reference sequence). The junction had 8 bases not matched to a gene; V was cut back by 6 bases and J by 0 bases. CDR3 length equals 17 residues. The DNA for the CDR3 is TGCGCCAGCAGGACGTCGGGACAGGGGGCTATGAACACTGAAGCTTTCTTT. Protein sequence: CASRTSGQGAMNTEAFF.

The chain is built from TRBV9 and TRBJ2-1, with TRBD2 matching 7 bases. The germline V gene has CDR1 SGDLS and CDR2 YYNGEE. The CDR3 is made up of 17 amino acids. V lost 4 bases, J lost 4 bases, and 14 bases stayed unmatched. The CDR3: CASSPQGRRGGYNEQFF. CDR3 bases: TGTGCCAGCAGCCCACAAGGACGACGGGGAGGGTACAATGAGCAGTTCTTC.

This clone came up once. The chain is built from TRBV19 and TRBJ2-1, with D perhaps matching TRBD1 (6 bases). The V and J ends lost 3 bases and 4 bases respectively, with 10 bases between them. Germline lookup yields CDR1 LNHDA and CDR2 SQIVND (reference sequence). This CDR3 is built from 14 residues. CDR3 sequence reads: CASSIAQGYNEQFF. CDR3 coding DNA: TGTGCCAGTAGTATCGCACAGGGATACAATGAGCAGTTCTTC.

The chain has TRBV19 and TRBJ1-1; the D is unclear. The germline CDR1 and CDR2 sequences are LNHDA and SQIVND (reference sequence). This CDR3 is 15 amino acids long. Between the trimmed V and J ends, which lost 3 bases and 6 bases, there was a span of 17 bases. The CDR3 DNA reads TGTGCCAGTAGTATTATGGGGAGGGTCCCTTCTGAAGCTTTCTTT. Translation: CASSIMGRVPSEAFF. Full variable domain (remainder filled in from reference TRBV19 and TRBJ1-1): DGGITQSPKYLFRKEGQNVTLSCEQNLNHDAMYWYRQDPGQGLRLIYYSQIVNDFQKGDIAEGYSVSREKKESFPLTVTSAQKNPTAFYLCASSIMGRVPSEAFFGQGTRLTVV.

This chain joins TRBV11-1 and TRBJ2-1, with 10 bases aligning to TRBD2. V shed 7 bases and J 9 bases; nucleotides not matched to a gene: 15. The CDR3 sequence is 16 residues long. CDR1 SGHAT and CDR2 FQDESV come from the germline V gene (reference sequence). This chain's CDR3 is CASTLGAAGGQSEQFF. In DNA form, the CDR3 reads TGTGCCAGCACCTTGGGGGCAGCGGGGGGGCAGAGTGAGCAGTTCTTC.

This chain uses TRBV2 with TRBJ2-3, with 11 bases that match TRBD2. Germline V gene data show CDR1 as SNHLY and CDR2 as FYNNEI. J lost 3 bases, V lost 6 bases, and 5 bases had no gene match. The length of the CDR3 is 15 residues. The CDR3 protein is CASRDGTSGTDTQYF. DNA of the CDR3: TGTGCCAGCAGAGACGGGACTAGCGGAACAGATACGCAGTATTTT.

This chain links TRBV5-1 with TRBJ1-4; D may be TRBD1 (5 bases). The CDR3 is 14 residues long. CDR1 and CDR2 from the germline V gene are SGHRS and YFSETQ. Between the trimmed V and J ends, which lost 4 bases and 10 bases, there was a span of 17 bases. CDR3: CASSRGTQGAKLFF. CDR3 DNA sequence: TGCGCCAGCAGCCGCGGGACCCAAGGGGCAAAACTGTTTTTT. The full variable domain, with the rest looked up from reference TRBV5-1 and TRBJ1-4, is KAGVTQTPRYLIKTRGQQVTLSCSPISGHRSVSWYQQTPGQGLQFLFEYFSETQRNKGNFPGRFSGRQFSNSRSEMNVSTLELGDSALYLCASSRGTQGAKLFFGSGTQLSVL.

This chain connects TRBV28 to TRBJ1-4; maybe TRBD1 (5 bases). V lost 5 bases to trimming and J lost 9 bases, with 16 bases between them. This CDR3 contains 14 residues. Germline CDR1 MDHEN, CDR2 SYDVKM. CDR3 in DNA: TGTGCCAGCAGTGGAGGGGCCGGGTTGAAAAAACTGTTTTTT. This gives the protein CASSGGAGLKKLFF.